This TCR beta chain was observed in a study of prognosis after radiotherapy for stage I lung cancer. Turning to the study itself: Non-small cell lung cancer patients at stage I were enrolled between April 2018 and early 2019.

Two-round multiplex PCR amplified TCR beta CDR3 from genomic DNA. Initially, in first-round PCR, primers specific to each TRBV and TRBJ gene were used. As the PCR entered its second round, universal primers were used. A single record per CDR3 protein comes from TCRdb applying MiXCR to the multiplex PCR reads. The sample has tens of thousands of distinct CDR3 sequences, 26% seen once. Sample collection consisted of about 6 milliliters of peripheral blood drawn at each of two time points. Study-level results: Reportedly, TRBV and TRBJ gene usage varied with metastasis presence.

Germline values: CDR1 MNHNS, CDR2 SASEGT. Trimming removed 5 bases from V and 5 bases from J, with 6 bases in between. The CDR3 is 11 residues long. This clonotype appeared many times. Its specificity is unknown. Specimen: PBMCs, collected before or after stereotactic body radiation therapy (not recorded which). The rearrangement links TRBV6-1 to TRBJ1-1, with D uncertain. The TCR sequence derives from a donor at least 50 years old with non-small cell lung cancer. DNA of the CDR3: TGTGCCAGCAGTAGAGGGACTGAAGCTTTCTTT. Protein: CASSRGTEAFF.